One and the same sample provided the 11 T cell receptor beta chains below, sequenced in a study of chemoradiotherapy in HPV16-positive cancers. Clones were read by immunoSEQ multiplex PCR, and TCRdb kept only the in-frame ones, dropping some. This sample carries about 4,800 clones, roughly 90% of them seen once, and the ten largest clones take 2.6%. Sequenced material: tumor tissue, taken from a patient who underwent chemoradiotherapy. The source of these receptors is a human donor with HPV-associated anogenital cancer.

As DNA, the CDR3 is TGTGCCAGTAGTACCCAGGGGGCCGGAGGAAACACCATATATTTT. Amino acids: CASSTQGAGGNTIYF. The gene calls are TRBV19 and TRBJ1-3; 8 bases fit TRBD1. This CDR3 region has 15 residues. Germline values: CDR1 LNHDA, CDR2 SQIVND (reference sequence). Unmatched junction bases numbered 6, after V lost 4 bases and J lost 4 bases. The full variable domain, in which reference TRBV19 and TRBJ1-3 provide the parts outside the CDR3, is DGGITQSPKYLFRKEGQNVTLSCEQNLNHDAMYWYRQDPGQGLRLIYYSQIVNDFQKGDIAEGYSVSREKKESFPLTVTSAQKNPTAFYLCASSTQGAGGNTIYFGEGSWLTVV.

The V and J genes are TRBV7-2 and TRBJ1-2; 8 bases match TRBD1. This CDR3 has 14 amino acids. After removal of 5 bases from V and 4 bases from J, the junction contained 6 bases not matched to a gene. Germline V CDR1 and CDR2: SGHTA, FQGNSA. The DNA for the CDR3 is TGTGCCAGCAGCCAGCCCGGGACAGGCTATGGCTACACCTTC. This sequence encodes CASSQPGTGYGYTF.

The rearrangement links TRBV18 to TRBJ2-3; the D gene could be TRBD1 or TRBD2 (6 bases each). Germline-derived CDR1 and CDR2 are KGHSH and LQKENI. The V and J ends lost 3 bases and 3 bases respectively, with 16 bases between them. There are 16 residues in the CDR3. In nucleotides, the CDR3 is TGTGCCAGCTCACCCCCAAACCGGGGGCGGACAGATACGCAGTATTTT. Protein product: CASSPPNRGRTDTQYF.

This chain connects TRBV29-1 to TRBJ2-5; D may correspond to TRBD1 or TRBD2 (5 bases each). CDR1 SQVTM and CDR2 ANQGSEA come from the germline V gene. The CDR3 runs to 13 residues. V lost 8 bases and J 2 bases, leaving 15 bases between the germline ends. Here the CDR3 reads CSIAGTEQETQYF. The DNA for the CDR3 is TGCAGCATCGCCGGGACGGAACAAGAGACCCAGTACTTC.

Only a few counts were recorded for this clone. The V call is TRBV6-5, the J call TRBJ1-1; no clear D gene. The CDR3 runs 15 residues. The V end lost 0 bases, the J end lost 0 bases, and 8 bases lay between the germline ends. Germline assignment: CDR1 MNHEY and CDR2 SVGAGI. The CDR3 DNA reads TGTGCCAGCAGTTACTCGAGCGGGGTGAACACTGAAGCTTTCTTT. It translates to CASSYSSGVNTEAFF.

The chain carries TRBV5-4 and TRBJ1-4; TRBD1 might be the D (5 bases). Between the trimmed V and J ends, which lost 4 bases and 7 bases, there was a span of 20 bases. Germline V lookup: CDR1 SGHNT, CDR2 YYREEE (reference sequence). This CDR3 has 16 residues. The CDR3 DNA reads TGTGCCAGCAGCGTTACCGGGACCTTCGACAGTGAAAAACTGTTTTTT. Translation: CASSVTGTFDSEKLFF.

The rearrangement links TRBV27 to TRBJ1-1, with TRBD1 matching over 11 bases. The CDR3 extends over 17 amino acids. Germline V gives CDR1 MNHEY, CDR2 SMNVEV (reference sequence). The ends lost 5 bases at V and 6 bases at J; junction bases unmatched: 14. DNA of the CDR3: TGTGCCAGCAGTCTGAGGACAGGGGGCGAGGGACGCGCTGAAGCTTTCTTT. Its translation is CASSLRTGGEGRAEAFF.

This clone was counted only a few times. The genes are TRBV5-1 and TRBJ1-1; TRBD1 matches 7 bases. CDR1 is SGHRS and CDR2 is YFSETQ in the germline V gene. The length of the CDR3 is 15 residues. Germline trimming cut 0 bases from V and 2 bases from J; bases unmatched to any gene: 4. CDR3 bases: TGCGCCAGCAGCTTGGGACAGGGACATAACACTGAAGCTTTCTTT. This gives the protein CASSLGQGHNTEAFF.

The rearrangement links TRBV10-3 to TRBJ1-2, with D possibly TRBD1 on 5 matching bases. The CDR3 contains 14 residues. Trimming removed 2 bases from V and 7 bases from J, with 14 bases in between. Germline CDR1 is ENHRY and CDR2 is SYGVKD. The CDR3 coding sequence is TGTGCCATCAGTGAGGACCGGACAAGCGTTGGCTACACCTTC. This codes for CAISEDRTSVGYTF.

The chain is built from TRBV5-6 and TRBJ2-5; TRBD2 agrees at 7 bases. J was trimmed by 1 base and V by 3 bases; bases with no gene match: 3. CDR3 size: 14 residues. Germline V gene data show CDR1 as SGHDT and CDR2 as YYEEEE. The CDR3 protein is CASSWGRAQETQYF. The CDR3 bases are TGTGCCAGCAGCTGGGGGAGGGCCCAAGAGACCCAGTACTTC.

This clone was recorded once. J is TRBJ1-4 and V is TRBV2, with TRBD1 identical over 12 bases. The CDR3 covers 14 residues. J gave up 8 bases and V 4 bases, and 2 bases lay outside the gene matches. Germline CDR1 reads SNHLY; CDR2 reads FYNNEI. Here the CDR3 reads CASSGGTGGEKLFF. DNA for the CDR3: TGTGCCAGCAGTGGGGGGACAGGGGGCGAAAAACTGTTTTTT. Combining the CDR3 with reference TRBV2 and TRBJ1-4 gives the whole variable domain EPEVTQTPSHQVTQMGQEVILRCVPISNHLYFYWYRQILGQKVEFLVSFYNNEISEKSEIFDDQFSVERPDGSNFTLKIRSTKLEDSAMYFCASSGGTGGEKLFFGSGTQLSVL.